This TCR beta chain appears in the sequencing data of a study of graft-versus-host responses after intestinal transplantation. The study's findings and limits: Allografts from individuals with graft-donor T cell macrochimerism displayed high graft-versus-host to host-versus-graft clonal ratios. GvH clones were identified in recipient marrow, with some first appearing in ileum or blood. Declines in HvG clones occurring early post-transplant were associated with peak circulating GvH clone levels.

Sequencing was performed with immunoSEQ multiplex PCR; in TCRdb, only in-frame clones are kept and a portion is missing. This repertoire shows 25,000 or so clones, around nine tenths found once; its top ten account for just under 2%. CDR1 and CDR2 (germline): SEHNR, FQNEAQ (reference sequence). CDR3 size: 12 residues. A word on this clone: The antigen is not known. One junction end does not reproduce the germline sequence, and a read error may be involved.

The J gene is TRBJ2-1, the V gene TRBV7-9; D unclear. The TCR originated in a human patient who received an intestinal transplant, so some T cells may come from the graft donor. The input for sequencing was PBMCs, taken 39 days after intestinal transplant. Here the CDR3 reads CVSRINYNEQFF. As DNA, the CDR3 is TGTGTCAGCCGTATAAATTACAATGAGCAGTTCTTC.